This record covers a single TCR beta chain. Its binding antigen is unknown. The sample comes from a study of CXCR3-negative and CXCR3-positive naive CD8 T cells (dated by TCRdb to the late 2010s). Concerning the study at large: About 135 million TRB reads were obtained in total, roughly 1.5 +/- 0.3 million reads per library. Naive subsets from about 5 donors and memory cells from 3 donors were included in the TRBV-TRBJ cluster analysis. Data from 11 donors, pooled across two independent experiments, went into the diversity and physicochemical repertoire analyses. What the authors observed across the whole study: Similar TRBV-TRBJ usage was shown by naive CXCR3-negative and CXCR3-positive cells from the same donor, whereas distinct patterns were shown by memory cells. Both naive subsets had comparably high repertoire diversity, while memory CD8+ T cells had much lower repertoire diversity. Freshly isolated PBMCs were used for most assays because CXCR3 expression went down partially after cryopreservation. Because surface CD5, which is linked to self-reactivity in mice, was comparable between the naive subsets, TCR interaction strength was also inferred from the physicochemical properties of TRB CDR3s. TRB CDR3s from CXCR3-positive naive cells showed higher hydrophobicity (lower Kidera factor 4), lower energy, and higher strength and volume indices than CXCR3-negative naive cells.

Each CD8+ T cell subset was flow-sorted in triplicate, and 300,000 or so cells per subset were placed directly into RLT lysis buffer. To keep memory contaminants out, a stringent definition of naive CD8+ T cells was applied: CD45RO-CCR7+CD27+CD95-. Using standard density gradient centrifugation, peripheral blood mononuclear cells were isolated from buffy coats. Naive CXCR3-negative and CXCR3-positive CD8+ T cells were flow-sorted on a FACSAria III. Total RNA was extracted from sorted cells using an RNeasy Mini Kit. TCRdb names NextSeq 550 as the instrument used. The Human TCR Profiling Kit (MiLaboratory) was used to make UMI-labeled 5' RACE TRB cDNA libraries. The full amount of extracted RNA was used for cDNA synthesis, and the full amount of resulting cDNA was used for PCR amplification. Libraries were prepared in parallel with an identical number of PCR cycles. The published analysis was carried out like this. About 50,000 +/- 10,000 unique UMI-labeled TRB cDNA molecules per library were extracted with MIGEC and MiXCR, with at least two reads per UMI required. On average, approximately 40,000 +/- 10,000 functional in-frame TRB CDR3 nucleotide clonotypes lacking stop codons were found per library. After downsampling to 5000 UMI-labeled TRB molecules per sample, diversity metrics such as normalized Shannon-Wiener and Chao1 were calculated in VDJtools. VDJtools computed clonotype-size-weighted physicochemical properties of the central five CDR3 residues: interaction energy, strength, volume and Kidera factor 4. The reads underwent TCRdb reprocessing, giving one record for each CDR3 protein sequence and no DNA. The V and J calls follow TCRdb's processing rather than the paper's. The sample has about 39,000 distinct CDR3 sequences on record. Together, the top ten hold roughly 1.5% of the sample.

The sample was naive CXCR3- CD8+ T cells from blood. This specimen's cell subset or site label, per the study, means: CD45RO-CCR7+CD27+CD95- naive CD8+ T cells lacking CXCR3 (TNR3-). The receptor comes from a human donor in good health. Some clones in this sample may be carry-over from other donors' samples.

The CDR3 region reads CASAGVEISLNTGELFF. The rearrangement joined TRBV6-2 or TRBV6-3 to TRBJ2-2; TCRdb's assignment of TRBD2 cannot be checked, as there is no DNA. From cysteine to phenylalanine, the CDR3 is 17 amino acids long. DNA was not recorded. CDR1 and CDR2 (MNHEY, SVGEGT) derive from the germline V gene.